This TCR beta chain was captured by sequencing in a study of T-cell reconstitution after alpha-beta-depleted transplantation in children. This clonotype was counted a single time. Using unique molecular identifiers, the investigators prepared the TCRbeta library. MiXCR was run by TCRdb on the PCR reads, yielding one entry per CDR3 protein. This sample carries about 500,000 distinct CDR3 sequences, approximately 29% of them seen once, and the ten largest clones take approximately 2.3%. This CDR3 is 13 amino acids long. Between the trimmed V and J ends, which lost 3 bases and 1 base, there was a span of 7 bases. The germline V gene has CDR1 SGHVS and CDR2 FQNEAQ.

The sequencing here drew on PBMCs from the stem cell graft donor, taken from the stem cell graft. The TCR sequence derives from a human donor who donated a stem cell graft to a child with aplastic anemia. The rearrangement links TRBV7-8 to TRBJ2-7; D unclear. CDR3 sequence: CASSLEMSYEQYF. CDR3 coding DNA: TGTGCCAGCAGCTTGGAAATGTCCTACGAGCAGTACTTC.